This T cell receptor (beta chain) was profiled in a study of T cell repertoires in cytomegalovirus infection (dated by TCRdb to between 2018 and 2020). Background on the whole study: Alongside well-studied HLA-B-restricted epitopes, the peptide stimulations were aimed at recently identified HLA-C-restricted CMV epitopes, whose presentation resists viral immunomodulation. Donor HLA type was relevant to the analysis, because carriage of CMV infection together with the matching HLA type was indicated by public TCR beta signatures.

General study outcomes and caveats: The ex vivo response was dominated by HLA-C-restricted CMV-specific TCR beta clonotypes, which also provided the single most frequent clonotype in two of eight donors. Cumulative frequency of public TCR beta family members discriminated carriers of CMV infection plus the relevant HLA type in this cohort and an independent approximately 340-donor cohort.

The sequencer was an Illumina HiSeq 1500. The public reads were reprocessed in TCRdb via fastp at Q25 and MiXCR, keeping in-frame beta chains. Entries are consolidated by CDR3 protein sequence, retaining the most common genes and DNA. This sample comprises approximately 350,000 distinct CDR3 sequences, approximately 30% of them detected only once. Clones ranked in the top ten supply 13% of the sample. The treatment or condition label here, explained by the study, means: in vitro stimulation with specific CMV peptide epitopes to enrich CMV-specific T cells. Remarks on this clonotype: Its specific antigen is unknown. Base qualities are not recorded, but no much larger clone differs from it by a single base.

From the cysteine up to the phenylalanine, the CDR3 has a length of 16 residues. Left in the record is the CDR3 DNA by itself, 48 bases read in frame from the first base. After removal of 5 bases from V and 4 bases from J, the junction retains 11 bases not matched to a gene. The CDR1 and CDR2 encoded by the germline V gene (reference sequence) are LNHDA and SQIVND. The V and J segments used are TRBV19 and TRBJ1-5, and 7 junction bases match TRBD1. The clonotype originates from a human donor in good health (CMV status not recorded). Some clones in this sample may be carry-over from other donors' samples. The sample in question was cultured PBMCs, obtained from culture after CMV antigen stimulation. The CDR3 corresponds to CASSHIQGGANQPQHF. The nucleotides read TGTGCCAGTAGTCATATCCAAGGGGGCGCAAATCAGCCCCAGCATTTT.